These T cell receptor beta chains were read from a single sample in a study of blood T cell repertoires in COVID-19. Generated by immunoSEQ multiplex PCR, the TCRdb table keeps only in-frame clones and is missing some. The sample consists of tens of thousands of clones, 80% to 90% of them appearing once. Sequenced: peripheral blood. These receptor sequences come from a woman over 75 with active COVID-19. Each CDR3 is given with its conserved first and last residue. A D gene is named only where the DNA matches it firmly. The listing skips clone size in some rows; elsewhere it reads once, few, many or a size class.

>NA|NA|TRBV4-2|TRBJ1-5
CASSQDGQPQHF
TGTGCCAGCAGCCAAGATGGCCAGCCCCAGCATTTT
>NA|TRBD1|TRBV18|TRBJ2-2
CASDQGAGELFF
TGTGCCAGCGACCAGGGGGCCGGGGAGCTGTTTTTT
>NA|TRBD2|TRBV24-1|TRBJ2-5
CATSEPAGGETQYF
TGTGCCACCAGTGAACCAGCGGGAGGTGAGACCCAGTACTTC
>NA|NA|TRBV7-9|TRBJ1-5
CASSSAPGMGNQPQHF
TGTGCCAGCAGCTCAGCTCCAGGGATGGGCAATCAGCCCCAGCATTTT
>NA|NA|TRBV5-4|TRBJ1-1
CASSLQENTEAFF
TGTGCCAGCAGCTTGCAGGAAAACACTGAAGCTTTCTTT
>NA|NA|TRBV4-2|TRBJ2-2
CASSQDSGGGNTGELFF
TGTGCCAGCAGCCAAGATTCGGGCGGAGGGAACACCGGGGAGCTGTTTTTT
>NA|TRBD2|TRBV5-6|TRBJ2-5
CASSIGLAGLETQYF
TGTGCCAGCAGCATAGGACTAGCGGGATTAGAGACCCAGTACTTC
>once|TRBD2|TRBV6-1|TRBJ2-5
CASSDRFRTSQETQYF
TGTGCCAGCAGTGACCGATTTAGGACTAGCCAAGAGACCCAGTACTTC
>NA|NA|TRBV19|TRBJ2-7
CASRRRPGLGEQYF
TGTGCCAGTAGGAGACGACCGGGACTCGGGGAGCAGTACTTC
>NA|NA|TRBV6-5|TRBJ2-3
CASSRQYTDTQYF
TGTGCCAGCAGTAGACAGTACACAGATACGCAGTATTTT
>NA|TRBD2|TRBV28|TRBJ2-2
CASSLSGLAGGNKAGELFF
TGTGCCAGCAGTTTATCGGGACTAGCGGGAGGGAATAAGGCCGGGGAGCTGTTTTTT
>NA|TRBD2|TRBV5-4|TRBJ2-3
CASSPPGGVTDTQYF
TGTGCCAGCAGCCCTCCGGGGGGAGTCACAGATACGCAGTATTTT
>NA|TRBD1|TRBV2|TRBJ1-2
CASSGLQGANGYTF
TGTGCCAGCAGTGGGCTACAGGGGGCGAATGGCTACACCTTC
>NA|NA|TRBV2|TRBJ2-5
CASSEWYQETQYF
TGTGCCAGCAGCGAGTGGTACCAAGAGACCCAGTACTTC
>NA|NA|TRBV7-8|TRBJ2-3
CASSLAAGVARSLRQYF
TGTGCCAGCAGCTTAGCCGCCGGGGTAGCGCGCTCTCTTAGGCAGTATTTT
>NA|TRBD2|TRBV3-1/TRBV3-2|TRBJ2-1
CASSWEGGIGNEQFF
TGTGCCAGCAGCTGGGAGGGAGGAATAGGCAATGAGCAGTTCTTC
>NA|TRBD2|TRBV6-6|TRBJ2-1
CASSPSLAGSHQRNEQFF
TGTGCCAGCAGTCCGAGTCTAGCGGGATCTCATCAGCGCAATGAGCAGTTCTTC
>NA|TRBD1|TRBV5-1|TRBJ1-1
CASSQGQHGTEAFF
TGCGCCAGCAGCCAGGGACAGCATGGCACTGAAGCTTTCTTT
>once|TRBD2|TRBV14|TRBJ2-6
CASSQLLGLAVSGANVLTF
TGTGCCAGCAGCCAACTTTTGGGACTAGCGGTATCTGGGGCCAACGTCCTGACTTTC
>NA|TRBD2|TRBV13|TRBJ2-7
CASSLWTSGIPQNEQYF
TGTGCCAGCAGCCTCTGGACTAGCGGGATCCCTCAGAACGAGCAGTACTTC
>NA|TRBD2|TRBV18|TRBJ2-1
CASSYPGLAGGSFYNEQFF
TGTGCCAGCTCATATCCGGGACTAGCGGGAGGGAGTTTCTACAATGAGCAGTTCTTC
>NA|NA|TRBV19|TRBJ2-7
CASSVRTDSSYEQYF
TGTGCCAGTAGTGTGCGGACGGACAGCTCCTACGAGCAGTACTTC
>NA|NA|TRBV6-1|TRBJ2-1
CASSEEGAGITYNEQFF
TGTGCCAGCAGTGAGGAGGGGGCGGGAATAACCTACAATGAGCAGTTCTTC
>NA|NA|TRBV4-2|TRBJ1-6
CASSRQLDNSPLHF
TGTGCCAGCAGCCGTCAACTCGATAATTCACCCCTCCACTTT
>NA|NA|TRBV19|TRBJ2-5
CASSGNPGETQYF
TGTGCCAGTAGCGGAAATCCCGGGGAGACCCAGTACTTC
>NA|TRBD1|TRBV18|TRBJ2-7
CASSLQGARQSEQYF
TGTGCCAGCTCACTCCAGGGGGCGCGGCAGAGCGAGCAGTACTTC
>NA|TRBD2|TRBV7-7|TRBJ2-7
CASSLGTGLADEQYF
TGTGCCAGCAGCTTAGGTACGGGACTAGCGGACGAGCAGTACTTC
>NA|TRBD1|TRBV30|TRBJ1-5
CAWSVQGSQPQHF
TGTGCCTGGAGTGTACAGGGGAGCCAGCCCCAGCATTTT
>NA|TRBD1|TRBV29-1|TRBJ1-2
CSVRTGKDYTF
TGCAGCGTTAGGACAGGGAAAGACTACACCTTC
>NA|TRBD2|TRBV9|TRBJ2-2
CASSGTSGNTGELFF
TGTGCCAGCAGCGGTACTAGCGGCAACACCGGGGAGCTGTTTTTT
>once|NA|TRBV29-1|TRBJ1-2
CSVEGGQGFGYTF
TGCAGCGTTGAGGGAGGGCAGGGCTTTGGCTACACCTTC
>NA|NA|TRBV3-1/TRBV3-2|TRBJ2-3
CASSHRTSQYF
TGTGCCAGCAGCCACCGGACTTCGCAGTATTTT
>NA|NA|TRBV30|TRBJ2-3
CAWSVKGEGDTQYF
TGTGCCTGGAGTGTAAAAGGAGAGGGAGATACGCAGTATTTT
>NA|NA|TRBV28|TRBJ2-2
CASSSLLGGANTGELFF
TGTGCCAGCAGCTCTCTCTTGGGCGGGGCTAACACCGGGGAGCTGTTTTTT
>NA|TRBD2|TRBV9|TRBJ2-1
CASSVSSGTSLSYNEQFF
TGTGCCAGCAGCGTATCCAGCGGGACTTCTCTCTCCTACAATGAGCAGTTCTTC
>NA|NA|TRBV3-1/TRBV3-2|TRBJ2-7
CASSQGSYEQYF
TGTGCCAGCAGCCAAGGGAGCTACGAGCAGTACTTC
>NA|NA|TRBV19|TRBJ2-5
CASSRGLETQYF
TGTGCCAGTAGTAGGGGGCTGGAGACCCAGTACTTC
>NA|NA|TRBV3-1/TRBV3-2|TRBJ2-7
CASSRGTGGEQYF
TGTGCCAGCAGCAGGGGAACCGGAGGGGAGCAGTACTTC
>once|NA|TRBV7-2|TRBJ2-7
CASSLDPGTNIYEQYF
TGTGCCAGCAGCTTAGATCCCGGGACAAATATCTACGAGCAGTACTTC
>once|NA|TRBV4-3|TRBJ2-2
CASSQDRLMTGELFF
TGCGCCAGCAGCCAAGACAGGTTAATGACCGGGGAGCTGTTTTTT
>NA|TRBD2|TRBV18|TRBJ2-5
CASSLREGETQYF
TGTGCCAGCTCACTAAGGGAGGGTGAGACCCAGTACTTC
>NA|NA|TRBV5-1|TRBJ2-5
CASSPSTGETQYF
TGCGCCAGCAGCCCATCGACAGGAGAGACCCAGTACTTC
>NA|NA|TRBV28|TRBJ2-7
CASSETRGTSEQYF
TGTGCCAGCAGTGAGACAAGGGGGACCTCCGAGCAGTACTTC
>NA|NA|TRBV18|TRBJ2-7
CASSWGEAYEQYF
TGTGCCAGCTCATGGGGCGAGGCCTACGAGCAGTACTTC
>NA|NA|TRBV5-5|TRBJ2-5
CANSLAGQETQYF
TGTGCCAACAGCTTGGCAGGGCAAGAGACCCAGTACTTC
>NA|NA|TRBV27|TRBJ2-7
CASSPPYHEQYF
TGTGCCAGCAGTCCCCCCTACCACGAGCAGTACTTC
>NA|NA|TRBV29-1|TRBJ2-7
CSVLSTASYEQYF
TGCAGCGTCCTCTCGACAGCCTCCTACGAGCAGTACTTC
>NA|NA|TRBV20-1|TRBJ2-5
CSATQGETQYF
TGCAGTGCTACGCAGGGAGAGACCCAGTACTTC
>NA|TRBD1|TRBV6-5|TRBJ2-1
CASRSPGTGGEQFF
TGTGCCAGCAGATCCCCCGGGACAGGGGGCGAGCAGTTCTTC
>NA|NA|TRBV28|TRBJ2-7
CASSPPLDIHEQYF
TGTGCCAGCAGTCCCCCCCTGGACATCCACGAGCAGTACTTC
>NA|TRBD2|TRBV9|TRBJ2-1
CASSEAGTSYYNEQFF
TGTGCCAGCAGCGAGGCCGGGACTAGCTATTACAATGAGCAGTTCTTC
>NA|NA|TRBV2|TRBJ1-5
CASSEIAGAGSNQPQHF
TGTGCCAGCAGTGAAATAGCAGGGGCAGGTAGCAATCAGCCCCAGCATTTT
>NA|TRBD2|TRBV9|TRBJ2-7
CASSSSSGRNYEQYF
TGTGCCAGCAGCTCCTCTAGCGGGAGGAACTACGAGCAGTACTTC
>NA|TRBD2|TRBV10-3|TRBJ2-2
CAISPGLAGGPGTGELFF
TGTGCCATCAGCCCCGGACTAGCGGGAGGGCCGGGGACCGGGGAGCTGTTTTTT
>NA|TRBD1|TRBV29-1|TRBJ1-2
CSVRQGSGYGYTF
TGCAGCGTCCGACAGGGATCCGGCTATGGCTACACCTTC
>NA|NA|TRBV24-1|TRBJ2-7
CATSQGYEQYF
TGTGCCACCAGCCAGGGTTACGAGCAGTACTTC
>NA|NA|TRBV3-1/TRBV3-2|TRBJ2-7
CASSQASDYYEQYF
TGTGCCAGCAGCCAAGCTAGCGATTACTACGAGCAGTACTTC
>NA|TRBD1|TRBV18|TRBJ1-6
CASSWTGGDSPLHF
TGTGCCAGCTCATGGACAGGGGGGGATTCACCCCTCCACTTT
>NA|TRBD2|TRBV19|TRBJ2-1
CASSLLAGDAYNEQFF
TGTGCCAGTAGTTTACTAGCGGGAGATGCCTACAATGAGCAGTTCTTC